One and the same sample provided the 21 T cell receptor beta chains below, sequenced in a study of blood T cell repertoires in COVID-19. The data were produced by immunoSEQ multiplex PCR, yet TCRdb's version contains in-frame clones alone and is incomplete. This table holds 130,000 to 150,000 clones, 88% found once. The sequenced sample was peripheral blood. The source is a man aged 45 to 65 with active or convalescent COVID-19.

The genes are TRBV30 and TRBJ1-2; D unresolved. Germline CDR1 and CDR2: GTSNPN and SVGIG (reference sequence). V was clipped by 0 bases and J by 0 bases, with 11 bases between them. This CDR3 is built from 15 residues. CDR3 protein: CAWSVPRGANYGYTF. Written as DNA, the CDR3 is TGTGCCTGGAGTGTACCACGGGGAGCTAACTATGGCTACACCTTC.

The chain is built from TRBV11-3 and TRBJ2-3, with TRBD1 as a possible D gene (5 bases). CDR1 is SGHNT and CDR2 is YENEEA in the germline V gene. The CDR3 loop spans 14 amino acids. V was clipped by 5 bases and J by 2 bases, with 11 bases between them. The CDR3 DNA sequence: TGTGCCAGCAGCCTCAGGGATTACACAGATACGCAGTATTTT. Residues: CASSLRDYTDTQYF.

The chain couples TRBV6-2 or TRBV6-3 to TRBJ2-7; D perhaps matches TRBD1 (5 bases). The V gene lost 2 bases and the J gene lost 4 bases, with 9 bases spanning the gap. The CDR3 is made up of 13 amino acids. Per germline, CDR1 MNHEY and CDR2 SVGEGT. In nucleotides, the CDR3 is TGTGCCAGCAGTTACGTCCCAGGGTACGAGCAGTACTTC. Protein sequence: CASSYVPGYEQYF.

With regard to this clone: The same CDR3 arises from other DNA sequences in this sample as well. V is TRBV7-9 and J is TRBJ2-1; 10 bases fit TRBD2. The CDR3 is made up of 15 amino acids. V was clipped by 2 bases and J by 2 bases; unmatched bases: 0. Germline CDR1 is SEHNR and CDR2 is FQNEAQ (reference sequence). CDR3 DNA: TGTGCCAGCAGCTTACTAGCGGGAGCCTACAATGAGCAGTTCTTC. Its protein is CASSLLAGAYNEQFF. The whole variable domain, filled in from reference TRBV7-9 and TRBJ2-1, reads DTGVSQNPRHKITKRGQNVTFRCDPISEHNRLYWYRQTLGQGPEFLTYFQNEAQLEKSRLLSDRFSAERPKGSFSTLEIQRTEQGDSAMYLCASSLLAGAYNEQFFGPGTRLTVL.

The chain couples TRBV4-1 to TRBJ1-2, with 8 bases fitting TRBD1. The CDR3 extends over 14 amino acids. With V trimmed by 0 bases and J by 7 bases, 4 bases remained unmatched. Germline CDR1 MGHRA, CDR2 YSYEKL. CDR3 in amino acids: CASSQEQGVGGYTF. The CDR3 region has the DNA TGCGCCAGCAGCCAAGAACAGGGGGTTGGTGGCTACACCTTC.

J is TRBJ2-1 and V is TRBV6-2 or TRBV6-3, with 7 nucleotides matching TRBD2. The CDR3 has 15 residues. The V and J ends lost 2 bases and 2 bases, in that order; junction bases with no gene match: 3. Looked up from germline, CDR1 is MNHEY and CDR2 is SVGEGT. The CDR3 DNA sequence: TGTGCCAGCAGTTACGAGCGGGACCCCTACAATGAGCAGTTCTTC. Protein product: CASSYERDPYNEQFF.

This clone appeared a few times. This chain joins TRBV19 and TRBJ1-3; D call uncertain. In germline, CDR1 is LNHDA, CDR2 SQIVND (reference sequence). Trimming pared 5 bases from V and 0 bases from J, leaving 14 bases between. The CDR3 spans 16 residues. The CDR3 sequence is CASSPRTESSGNTIYF. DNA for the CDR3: TGTGCCAGTAGTCCGCGGACTGAAAGCTCTGGAAACACCATATATTTT.

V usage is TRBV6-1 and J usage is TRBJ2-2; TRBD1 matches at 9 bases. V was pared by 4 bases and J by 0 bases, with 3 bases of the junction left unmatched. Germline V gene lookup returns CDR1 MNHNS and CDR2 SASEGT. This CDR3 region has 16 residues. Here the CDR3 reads CASSGTGVTNTGELFF. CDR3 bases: TGTGCCAGCAGTGGGACAGGGGTTACGAACACCGGGGAGCTGTTTTTT.

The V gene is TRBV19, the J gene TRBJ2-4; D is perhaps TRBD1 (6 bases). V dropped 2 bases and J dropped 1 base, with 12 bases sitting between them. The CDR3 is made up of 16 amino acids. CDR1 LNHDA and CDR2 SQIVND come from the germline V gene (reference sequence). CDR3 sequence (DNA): TGTGCCAGTAGTATACAACAGGGCCGGGCCAAAAACATTCAGTACTTC. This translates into CASSIQQGRAKNIQYF.

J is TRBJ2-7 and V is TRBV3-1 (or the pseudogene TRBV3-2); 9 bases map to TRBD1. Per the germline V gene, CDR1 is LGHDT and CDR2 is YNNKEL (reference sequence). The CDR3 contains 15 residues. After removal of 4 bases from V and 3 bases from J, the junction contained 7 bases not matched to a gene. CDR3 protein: CASSRTGQGSYEQYF. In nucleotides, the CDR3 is TGTGCCAGCAGCCGTACGGGACAGGGAAGCTACGAGCAGTACTTC.

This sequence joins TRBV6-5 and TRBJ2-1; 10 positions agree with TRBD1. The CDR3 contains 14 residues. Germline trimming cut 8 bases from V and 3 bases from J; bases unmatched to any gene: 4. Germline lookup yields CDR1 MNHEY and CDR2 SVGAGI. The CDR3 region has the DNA TGTGCCAGCTCGACAGGGGGCTTCTACAATGAGCAGTTCTTC. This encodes CASSTGGFYNEQFF.

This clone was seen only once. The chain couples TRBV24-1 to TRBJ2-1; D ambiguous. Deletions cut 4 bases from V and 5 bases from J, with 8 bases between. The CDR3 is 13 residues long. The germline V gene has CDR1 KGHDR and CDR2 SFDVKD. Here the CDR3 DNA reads TGTGCCACCAGTGAGCGGATTAACAATGAGCAGTTCTTC. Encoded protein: CATSERINNEQFF.

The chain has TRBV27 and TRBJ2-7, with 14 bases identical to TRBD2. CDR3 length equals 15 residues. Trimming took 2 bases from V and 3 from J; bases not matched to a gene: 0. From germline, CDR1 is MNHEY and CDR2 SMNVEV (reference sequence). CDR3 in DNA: TGTGCCAGCAGTTTAGGGACTAGCGGGGGCTACGAGCAGTACTTC. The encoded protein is CASSLGTSGGYEQYF.

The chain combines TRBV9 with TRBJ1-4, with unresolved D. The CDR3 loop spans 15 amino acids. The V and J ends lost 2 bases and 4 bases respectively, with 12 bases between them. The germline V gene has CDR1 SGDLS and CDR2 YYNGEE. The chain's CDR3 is CASSVEGGFNEKLFF. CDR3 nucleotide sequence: TGTGCCAGCAGCGTCGAGGGAGGATTTAATGAAAAACTGTTTTTT. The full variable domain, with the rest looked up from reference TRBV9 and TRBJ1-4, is DSGVTQTPKHLITATGQRVTLRCSPRSGDLSVYWYQQSLDQGLQFLIQYYNGEERAKGNILERFSAQQFPDLHSELNLSSLELGDSALYFCASSVEGGFNEKLFFGSGTQLSVL.

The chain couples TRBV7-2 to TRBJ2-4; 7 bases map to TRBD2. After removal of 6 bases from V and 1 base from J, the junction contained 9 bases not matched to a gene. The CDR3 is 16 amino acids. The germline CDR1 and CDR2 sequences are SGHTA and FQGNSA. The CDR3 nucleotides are TGTGCCAGCAGGTCGCCTAGCGGTCTGGCCAAAAACATTCAGTACTTC. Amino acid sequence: CASRSPSGLAKNIQYF.

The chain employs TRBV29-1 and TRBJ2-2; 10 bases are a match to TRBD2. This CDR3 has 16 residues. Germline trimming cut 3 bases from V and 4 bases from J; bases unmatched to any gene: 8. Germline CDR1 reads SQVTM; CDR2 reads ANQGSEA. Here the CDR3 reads CSVEASGSQGTGELFF. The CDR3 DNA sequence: TGCAGCGTTGAGGCTAGCGGGAGTCAAGGCACCGGGGAGCTGTTTTTT.

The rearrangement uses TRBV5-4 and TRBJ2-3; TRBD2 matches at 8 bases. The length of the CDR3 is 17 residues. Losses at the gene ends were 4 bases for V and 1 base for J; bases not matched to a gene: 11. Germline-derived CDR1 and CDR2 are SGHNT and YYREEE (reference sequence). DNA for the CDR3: TGTGCCAGCAGCCCAGCCCGTAGCGGGGTTGGCACAGATACGCAGTATTTT. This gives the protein CASSPARSGVGTDTQYF. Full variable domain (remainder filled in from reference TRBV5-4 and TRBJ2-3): ETGVTQSPTHLIKTRGQQVTLRCSSQSGHNTVSWYQQALGQGPQFIFQYYREEENGRGNFPPRFSGLQFPNYSSELNVNALELDDSALYLCASSPARSGVGTDTQYFGPGTRLTVL.

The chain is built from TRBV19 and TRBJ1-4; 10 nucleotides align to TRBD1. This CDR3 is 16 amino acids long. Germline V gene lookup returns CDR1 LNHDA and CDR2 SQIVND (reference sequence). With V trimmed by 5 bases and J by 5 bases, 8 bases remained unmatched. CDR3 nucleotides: TGTGCCAGTAGTGGACGACCGGGACAGGGGAATGAAAAACTGTTTTTT. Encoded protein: CASSGRPGQGNEKLFF.

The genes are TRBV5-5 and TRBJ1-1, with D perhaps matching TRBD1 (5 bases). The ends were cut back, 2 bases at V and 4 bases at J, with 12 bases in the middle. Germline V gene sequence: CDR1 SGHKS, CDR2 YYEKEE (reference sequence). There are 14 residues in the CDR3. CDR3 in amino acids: CASSFAGEGTEAFF. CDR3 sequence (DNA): TGTGCCAGCAGCTTTGCGGGGGAAGGCACTGAAGCTTTCTTT.

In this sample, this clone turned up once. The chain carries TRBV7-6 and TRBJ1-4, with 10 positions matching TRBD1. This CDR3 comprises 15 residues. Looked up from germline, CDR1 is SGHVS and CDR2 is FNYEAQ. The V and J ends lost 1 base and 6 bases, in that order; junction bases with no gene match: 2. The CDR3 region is CASSLGGQGHEKLFF. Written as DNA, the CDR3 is TGTGCCAGCAGCTTAGGGGGACAGGGGCATGAAAAACTGTTTTTT.

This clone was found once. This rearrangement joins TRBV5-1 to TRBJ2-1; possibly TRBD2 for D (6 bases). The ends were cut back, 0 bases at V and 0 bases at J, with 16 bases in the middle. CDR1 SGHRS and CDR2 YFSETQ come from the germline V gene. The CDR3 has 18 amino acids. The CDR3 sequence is CASSLEGRDSSSYNEQFF. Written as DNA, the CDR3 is TGCGCCAGCAGCTTGGAGGGCCGGGACTCAAGCTCCTACAATGAGCAGTTCTTC.